This T cell receptor beta chain was retrieved from a study of early stage breast cancer tumors. Looking at the study overall: About 70% of the 16 invasive tumors were ER+, PR+ and HER2-. Each sample averaged approximately 9.8-fold read coverage.

Worth noting for this clone: Its antigen is unidentified.

Study results and limitations: Comparing each tissue with blood distinguished tumor from normal in most of the 16 patients.

The method was immunoSEQ multiplex PCR; TCRdb's version includes in-frame clones alone and lacks a portion of them. The sample comprises 50,000 to 65,000 clones, 85% to 95% of which are singletons, and around 5% rests with the top ten. Germline lookup yields CDR1 SGHRS and CDR2 YFSETQ. This CDR3 contains 14 residues. V shed 3 bases and J shed 1 base, with 7 bases lying between them. Sequencing input: blood. This sequence joins TRBV5-1 and TRBJ2-2; possibly TRBD1 for D (5 bases). The source is an older person with breast cancer. The CDR3 loop is CASSSQGNTGELFF. The CDR3 bases are TGCGCCAGCAGCTCCCAGGGGAACACCGGGGAGCTGTTTTTT.